This T cell receptor beta chain was sequenced in a study of T cell clonality in common variable immunodeficiency. The study's findings and limits: CVID subjects shared fewer TCRbeta clones than healthy controls did. What drives increased CVID clonality needs T cell subpopulation sequencing. In common variable immunodeficiency, TCR beta chains reportedly carried fewer deletions and N-nucleotide insertions.

Points on this clone: Its cognate antigen is unknown. The read ends 3 residues early relative to the CDR3; the germline J gene fills the gap.

Patients had low serum IgG, IgA and/or IgM and specific antibody deficiency. Caucasian heritage predominated among both patients and controls. This CDR3 contains 14 residues. The V end was cut by 2 bases, the J end by 8 bases, with 16 bases between. Germline V gives CDR1 GTSNPN, CDR2 SVGIG (reference sequence). Assay used: immunoSEQ multiplex PCR; TCRdb lists only in-frame clones, some missing. The profile covers around 10,000 clones, none occurring a single time. The J gene is TRBJ2-1, the V gene TRBV30; D is ambiguous. The origin of this receptor is a human donor with common variable immunodeficiency. The sequenced material came from peripheral blood mononuclear cells. The CDR3 bases that were read are TGTGCCTGGAGTTCGTACGGTTCCAACTATGAG. Its protein is CAWSSYGSNYE. The whole CDR3 protein reads CAWSSYGSNYEQFF.